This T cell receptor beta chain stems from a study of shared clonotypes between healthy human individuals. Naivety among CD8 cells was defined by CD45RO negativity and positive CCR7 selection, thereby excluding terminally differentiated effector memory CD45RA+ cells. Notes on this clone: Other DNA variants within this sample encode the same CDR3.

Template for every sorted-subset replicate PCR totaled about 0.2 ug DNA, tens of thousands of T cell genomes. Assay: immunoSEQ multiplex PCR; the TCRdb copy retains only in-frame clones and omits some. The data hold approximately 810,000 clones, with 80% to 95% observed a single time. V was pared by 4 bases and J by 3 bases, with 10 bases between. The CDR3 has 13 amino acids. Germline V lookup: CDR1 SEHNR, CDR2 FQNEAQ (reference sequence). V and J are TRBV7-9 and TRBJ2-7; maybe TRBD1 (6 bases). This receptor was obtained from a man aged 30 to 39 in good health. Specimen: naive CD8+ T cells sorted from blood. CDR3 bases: TGTGCCAGCAGCTCACCGGACAGCTACGAGCAGTACTTC. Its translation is CASSSPDSYEQYF. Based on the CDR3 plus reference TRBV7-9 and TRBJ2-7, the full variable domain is DTGVSQNPRHKITKRGQNVTFRCDPISEHNRLYWYRQTLGQGPEFLTYFQNEAQLEKSRLLSDRFSAERPKGSFSTLEIQRTEQGDSAMYLCASSSPDSYEQYFGPGTRLTVT.